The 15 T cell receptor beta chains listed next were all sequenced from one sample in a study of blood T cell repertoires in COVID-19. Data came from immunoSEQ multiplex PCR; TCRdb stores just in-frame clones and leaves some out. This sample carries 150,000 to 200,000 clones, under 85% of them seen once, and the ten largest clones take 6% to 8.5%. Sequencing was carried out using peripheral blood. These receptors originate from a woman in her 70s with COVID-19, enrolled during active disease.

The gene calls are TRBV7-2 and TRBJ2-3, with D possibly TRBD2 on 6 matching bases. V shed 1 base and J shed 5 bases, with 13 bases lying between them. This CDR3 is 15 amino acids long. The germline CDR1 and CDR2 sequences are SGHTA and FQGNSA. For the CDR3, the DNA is TGTGCCAGCAGCTTAGTGGTAGCCGGGGGAGATACGCAGTATTTT. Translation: CASSLVVAGGDTQYF.

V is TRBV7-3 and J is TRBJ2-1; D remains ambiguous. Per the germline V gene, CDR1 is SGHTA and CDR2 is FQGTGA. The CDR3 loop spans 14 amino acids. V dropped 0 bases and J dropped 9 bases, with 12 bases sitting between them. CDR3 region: CASSLTAGVAEQFF. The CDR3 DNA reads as TGTGCCAGCAGCTTAACCGCTGGAGTCGCTGAGCAGTTCTTC.

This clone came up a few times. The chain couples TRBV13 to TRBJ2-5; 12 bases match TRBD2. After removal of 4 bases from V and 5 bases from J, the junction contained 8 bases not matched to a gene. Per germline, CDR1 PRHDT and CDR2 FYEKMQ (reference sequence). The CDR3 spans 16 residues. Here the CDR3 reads CASSSGLAGTRETQYF. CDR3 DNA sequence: TGTGCCAGCAGCTCAGGACTAGCGGGAACGAGGGAGACCCAGTACTTC. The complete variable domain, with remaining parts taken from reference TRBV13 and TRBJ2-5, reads AAGVIQSPRHLIKEKRETATLKCYPIPRHDTVYWYQQGPGQDPQFLISFYEKMQSDKGSIPDRFSAQQFSDYHSELNMSSLELGDSALYFCASSSGLAGTRETQYFGPGTRLLVL.

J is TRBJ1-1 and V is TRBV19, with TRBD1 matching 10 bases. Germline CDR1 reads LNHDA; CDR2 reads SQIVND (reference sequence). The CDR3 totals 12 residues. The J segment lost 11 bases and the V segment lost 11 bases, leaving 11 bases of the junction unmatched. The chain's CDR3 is CAGGLPGQGAFF. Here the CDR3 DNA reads TGTGCCGGGGGCTTACCGGGACAGGGGGCTTTCTTT.

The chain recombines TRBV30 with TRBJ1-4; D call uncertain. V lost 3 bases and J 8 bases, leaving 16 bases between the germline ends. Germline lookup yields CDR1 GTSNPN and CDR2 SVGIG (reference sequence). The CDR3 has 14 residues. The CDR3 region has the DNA TGTGCCTGGAGCGGGGAGGACCTAATGGAAAAACTGTTTTTT. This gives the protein CAWSGEDLMEKLFF.

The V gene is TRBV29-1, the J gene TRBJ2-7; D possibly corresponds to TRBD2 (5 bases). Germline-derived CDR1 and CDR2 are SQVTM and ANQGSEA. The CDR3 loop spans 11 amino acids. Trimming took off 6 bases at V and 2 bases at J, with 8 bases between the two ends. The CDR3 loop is CSVPGTYEQYF. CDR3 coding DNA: TGCAGCGTCCCCGGGACCTACGAGCAGTACTTC.

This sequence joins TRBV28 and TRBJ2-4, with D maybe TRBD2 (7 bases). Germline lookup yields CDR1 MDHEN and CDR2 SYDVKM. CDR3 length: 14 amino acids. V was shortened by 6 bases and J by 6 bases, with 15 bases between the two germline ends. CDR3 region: CASSMGGALNIQYF. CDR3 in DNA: TGTGCCAGCAGCATGGGGGGGGCCCTAAACATTCAGTACTTC. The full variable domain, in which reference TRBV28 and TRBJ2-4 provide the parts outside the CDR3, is DVKVTQSSRYLVKRTGEKVFLECVQDMDHENMFWYRQDPGLGLRLIYFSYDVKMKEKGDIPEGYSVSREKKERFSLILESASTNQTSMYLCASSMGGALNIQYFGAGTRLSVL.

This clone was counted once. The CDR3: CASSVRQGSHEQYF. The CDR3, as DNA: TGTGCCAGCAGCGTCCGACAGGGGTCCCACGAGCAGTACTTC. The chain is built from TRBV9 and TRBJ2-7, with 8 bases that match TRBD1. The CDR3 is made up of 14 amino acids. The germline V gene encodes CDR1 SGDLS and CDR2 YYNGEE. Trimming cost V 2 bases and J 5 bases; bases outside gene matches: 6.

The CDR3 DNA follows: TGTGCCAGCAGCCAAGGACAGACCCAAGAGACCCAGTACTTC. As protein: CASSQGQTQETQYF. This chain uses TRBV7-7 with TRBJ2-5; weak D call: TRBD1 (6 bases). Germline lookup yields CDR1 SSHAT and CDR2 FNYEAQ (reference sequence). The V and J ends lost 5 bases and 1 base respectively, with 11 bases between them. The CDR3 contains 14 residues.

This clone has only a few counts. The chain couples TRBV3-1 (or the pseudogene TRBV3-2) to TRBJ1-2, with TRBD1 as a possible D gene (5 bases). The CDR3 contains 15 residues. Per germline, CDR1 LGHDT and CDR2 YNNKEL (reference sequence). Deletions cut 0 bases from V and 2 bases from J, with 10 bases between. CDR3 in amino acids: CASSQDGPGNYGYTF. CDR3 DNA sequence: TGTGCCAGCAGCCAAGATGGGCCAGGGAACTATGGCTACACCTTC.

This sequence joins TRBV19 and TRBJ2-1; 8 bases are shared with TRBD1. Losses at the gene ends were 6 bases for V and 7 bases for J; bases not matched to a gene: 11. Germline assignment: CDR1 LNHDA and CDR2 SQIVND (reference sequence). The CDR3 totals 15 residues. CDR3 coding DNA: TGTGCCAGTAGACCTCTGACAGGGGTGAGGAATGAGCAGTTCTTC. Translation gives CASRPLTGVRNEQFF.

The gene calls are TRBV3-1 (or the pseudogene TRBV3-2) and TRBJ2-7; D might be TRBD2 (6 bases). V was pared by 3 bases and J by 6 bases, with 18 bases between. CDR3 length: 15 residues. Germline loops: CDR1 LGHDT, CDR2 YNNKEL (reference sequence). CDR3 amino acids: CASSQRRGLPFEQYF. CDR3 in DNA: TGTGCCAGCAGCCAGAGGAGGGGACTCCCTTTCGAGCAGTACTTC.

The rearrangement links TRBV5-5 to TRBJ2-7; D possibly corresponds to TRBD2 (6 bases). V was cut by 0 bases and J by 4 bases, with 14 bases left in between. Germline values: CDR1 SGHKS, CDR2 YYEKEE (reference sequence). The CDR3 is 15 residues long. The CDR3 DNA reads TGTGCCAGCAGCTTGGCCCTTGGAGGGTATTACGAGCAGTACTTC. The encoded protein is CASSLALGGYYEQYF.

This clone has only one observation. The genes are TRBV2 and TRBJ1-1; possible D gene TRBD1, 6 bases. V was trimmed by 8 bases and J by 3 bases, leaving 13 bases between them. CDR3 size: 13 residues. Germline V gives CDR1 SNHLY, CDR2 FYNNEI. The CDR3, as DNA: TGTGCCAGCGGCTTAGACAGGTACACTGAAGCTTTCTTT. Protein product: CASGLDRYTEAFF.

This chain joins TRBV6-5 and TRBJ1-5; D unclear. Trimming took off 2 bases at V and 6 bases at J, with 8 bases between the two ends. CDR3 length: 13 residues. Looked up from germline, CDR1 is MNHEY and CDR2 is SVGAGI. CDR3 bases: TGTGCCAGCAGTTACCGGGGAAGTCAGCCCCAGCATTTT. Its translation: CASSYRGSQPQHF.